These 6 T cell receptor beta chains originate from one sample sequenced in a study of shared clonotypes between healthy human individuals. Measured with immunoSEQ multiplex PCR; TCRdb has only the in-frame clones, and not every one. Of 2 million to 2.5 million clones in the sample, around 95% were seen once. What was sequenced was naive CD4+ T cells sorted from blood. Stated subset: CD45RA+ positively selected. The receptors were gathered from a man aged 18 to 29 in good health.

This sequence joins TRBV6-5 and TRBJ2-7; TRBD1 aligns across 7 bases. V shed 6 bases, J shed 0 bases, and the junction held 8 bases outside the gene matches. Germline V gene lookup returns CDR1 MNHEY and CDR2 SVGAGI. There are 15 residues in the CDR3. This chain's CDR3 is CASSLQGSSSYEQYF. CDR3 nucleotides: TGTGCCAGCAGCTTACAGGGGTCGAGCTCCTACGAGCAGTACTTC.

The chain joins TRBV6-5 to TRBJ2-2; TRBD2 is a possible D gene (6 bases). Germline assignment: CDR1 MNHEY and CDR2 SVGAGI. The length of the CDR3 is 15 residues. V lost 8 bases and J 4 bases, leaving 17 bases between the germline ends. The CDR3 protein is CASSKVGTLTGELFF. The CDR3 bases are TGTGCCAGCTCAAAGGTGGGGACTCTCACCGGGGAGCTGTTTTTT.

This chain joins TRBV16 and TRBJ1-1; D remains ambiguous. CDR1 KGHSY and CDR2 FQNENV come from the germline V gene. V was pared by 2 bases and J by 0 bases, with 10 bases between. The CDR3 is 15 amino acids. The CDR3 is CASSQIRQLNTEAFF. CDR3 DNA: TGTGCCAGCAGCCAAATCCGTCAGCTGAACACTGAAGCTTTCTTT.

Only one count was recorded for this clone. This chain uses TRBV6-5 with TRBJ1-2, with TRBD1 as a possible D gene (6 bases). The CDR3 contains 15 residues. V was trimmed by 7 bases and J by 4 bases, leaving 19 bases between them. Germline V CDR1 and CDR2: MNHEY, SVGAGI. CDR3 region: CASTEGGSLRYGYTF. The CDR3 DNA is TGTGCCAGCACCGAGGGGGGCTCGCTACGCTATGGCTACACCTTC.

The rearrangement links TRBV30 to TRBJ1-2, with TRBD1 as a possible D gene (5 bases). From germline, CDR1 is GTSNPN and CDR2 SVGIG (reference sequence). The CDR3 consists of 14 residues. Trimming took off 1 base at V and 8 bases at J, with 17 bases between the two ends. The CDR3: CAWSAWSQGNGYTF. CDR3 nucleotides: TGTGCCTGGAGTGCCTGGAGTCAGGGAAACGGCTACACCTTC.

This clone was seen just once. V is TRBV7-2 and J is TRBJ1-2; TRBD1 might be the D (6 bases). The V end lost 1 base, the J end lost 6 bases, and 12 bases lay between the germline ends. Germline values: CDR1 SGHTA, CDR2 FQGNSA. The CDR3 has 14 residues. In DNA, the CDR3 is TGTGCCAGCAGCTTAGGACAACAGGGACATGGCTACACCTTC. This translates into CASSLGQQGHGYTF.